This T cell receptor (beta chain) is from a study of tumor-infiltrating lymphocytes in primary liver carcinoma. Study results and limitations: Overlap in tumor-adjacent and tumor-blood pairs fell below that of tumor region pairs.

As to this clonotype: What it binds is unknown. At one end the junction does not follow the germline gene, possibly because of a read error.

Constant-region priming of approximately 500 ng total RNA yielded TCR beta cDNA. Three nested multiplex PCR rounds, a slightly modified ARM-PCR, produced the libraries for TCR beta. Primers for the first two PCR rounds were TRBV1-TRBV30 forward primers and a C-beta reverse primer (roughly 9 cycles per round). TCRdb analysed the multiplex PCR reads with MiXCR anew, one entry per CDR3 protein. The table has about 54,000 distinct CDR3 sequences, roughly 77% seen once. CDR3 length: 15 residues. The germline V gene has CDR1 MNHEY and CDR2 SVGAGI. RNA and DNA were co-extracted from roughly 20-30 mg of unsorted bulk tissue. Each tumor sample had over 75% viable tumor cells.

This TCR came from a man in his forties or fifties with primary liver carcinoma and hepatitis B virus infection. The chain is built from TRBV6-5 and TRBJ2-2; D call uncertain. The sample was liver tumor tissue from sampling region 2. The subset denotes: tumor region T2, inferior pole. The CDR3 sequence: CASSYVVNDTGELFF. The CDR3 DNA is TGTGCCAGCAGTTACGTAGTGAACGACACAGGGGAGCTGTTTTTT.